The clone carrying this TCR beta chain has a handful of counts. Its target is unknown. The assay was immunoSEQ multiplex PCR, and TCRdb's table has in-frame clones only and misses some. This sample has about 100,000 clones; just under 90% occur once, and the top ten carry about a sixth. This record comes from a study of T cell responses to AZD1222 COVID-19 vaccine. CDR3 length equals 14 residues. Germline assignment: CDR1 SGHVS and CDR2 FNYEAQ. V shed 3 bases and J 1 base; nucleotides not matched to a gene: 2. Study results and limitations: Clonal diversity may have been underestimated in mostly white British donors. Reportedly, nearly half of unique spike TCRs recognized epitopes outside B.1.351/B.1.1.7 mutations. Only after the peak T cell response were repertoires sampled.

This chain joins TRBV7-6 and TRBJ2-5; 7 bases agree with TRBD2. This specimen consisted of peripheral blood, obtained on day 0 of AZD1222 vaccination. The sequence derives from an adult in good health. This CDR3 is CASSLTSFQETQYF. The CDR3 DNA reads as TGTGCCAGCAGCTTGACTAGCTTCCAAGAGACCCAGTACTTC.